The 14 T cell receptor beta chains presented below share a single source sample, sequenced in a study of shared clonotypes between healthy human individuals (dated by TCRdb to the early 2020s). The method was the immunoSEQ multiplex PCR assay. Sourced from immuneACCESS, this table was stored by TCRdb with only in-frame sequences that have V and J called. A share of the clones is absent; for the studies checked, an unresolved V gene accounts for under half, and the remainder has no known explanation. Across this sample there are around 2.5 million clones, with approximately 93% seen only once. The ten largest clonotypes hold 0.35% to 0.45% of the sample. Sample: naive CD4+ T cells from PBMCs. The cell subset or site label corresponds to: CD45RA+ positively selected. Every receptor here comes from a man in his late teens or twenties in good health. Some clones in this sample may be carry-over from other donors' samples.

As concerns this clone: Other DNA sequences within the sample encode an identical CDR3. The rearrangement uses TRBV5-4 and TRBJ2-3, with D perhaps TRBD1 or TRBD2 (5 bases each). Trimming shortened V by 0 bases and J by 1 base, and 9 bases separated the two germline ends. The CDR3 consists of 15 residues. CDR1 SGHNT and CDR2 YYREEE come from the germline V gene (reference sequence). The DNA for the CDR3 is TGTGCCAGCAGCTTGGCTAGAGGGGGCACAGATACGCAGTATTTT. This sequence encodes CASSLARGGTDTQYF.

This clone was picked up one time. The CDR3 protein is CASRPGTGLEKLFF. The CDR3 bases are TGTGCCAGCAGACCTGGGACAGGATTAGAAAAACTGTTTTTT. J is TRBJ1-4 and V is TRBV6-5; 8 nucleotides agree with TRBD1. V gave up 6 bases and J gave up 8 bases; unmatched junction bases: 8. CDR1 and CDR2 from the germline V gene are MNHEY and SVGAGI. This CDR3 is built from 14 residues.

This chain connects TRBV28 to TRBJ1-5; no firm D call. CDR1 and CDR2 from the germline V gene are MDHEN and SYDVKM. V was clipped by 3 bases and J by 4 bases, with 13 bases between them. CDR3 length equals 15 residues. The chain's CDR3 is CASSFQTFGNQPQHF. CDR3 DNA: TGTGCCAGCAGTTTCCAAACCTTCGGGAATCAGCCCCAGCATTTT.

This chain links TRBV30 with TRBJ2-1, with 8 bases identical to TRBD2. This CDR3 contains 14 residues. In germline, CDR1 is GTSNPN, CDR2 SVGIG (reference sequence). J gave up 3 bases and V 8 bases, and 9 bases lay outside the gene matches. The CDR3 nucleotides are TGTGCCCTGACCCGGGAGGGTAGCTACAATGAGCAGTTCTTC. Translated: CALTREGSYNEQFF.

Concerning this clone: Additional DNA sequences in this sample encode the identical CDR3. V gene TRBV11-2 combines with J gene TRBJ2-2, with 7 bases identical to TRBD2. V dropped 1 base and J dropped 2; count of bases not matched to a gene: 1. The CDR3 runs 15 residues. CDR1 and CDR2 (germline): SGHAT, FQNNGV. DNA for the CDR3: TGTGCCAGCAGCTTAGCGGGAGGAAACACCGGGGAGCTGTTTTTT. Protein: CASSLAGGNTGELFF.

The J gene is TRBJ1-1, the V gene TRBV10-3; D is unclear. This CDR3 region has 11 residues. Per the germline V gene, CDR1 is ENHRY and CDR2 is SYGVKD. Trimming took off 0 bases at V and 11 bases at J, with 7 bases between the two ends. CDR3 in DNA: TGTGCCATCAGTGAGTCGATCGAGGCTTTCTTT. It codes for CAISESIEAFF.

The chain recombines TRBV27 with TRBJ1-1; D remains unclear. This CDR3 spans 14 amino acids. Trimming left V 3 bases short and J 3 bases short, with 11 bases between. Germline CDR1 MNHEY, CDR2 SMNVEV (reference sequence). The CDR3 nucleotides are TGTGCCAGCAGTTTTTGGGCTGGGTACACTGAAGCTTTCTTT. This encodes CASSFWAGYTEAFF.

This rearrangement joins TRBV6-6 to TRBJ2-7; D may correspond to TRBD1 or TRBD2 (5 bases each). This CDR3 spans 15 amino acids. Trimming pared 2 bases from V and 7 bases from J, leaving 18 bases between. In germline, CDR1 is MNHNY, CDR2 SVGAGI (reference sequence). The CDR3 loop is CASSYVLRDPREQYF. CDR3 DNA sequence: TGTGCCAGCAGTTACGTTTTGAGGGACCCTAGGGAGCAGTACTTC.

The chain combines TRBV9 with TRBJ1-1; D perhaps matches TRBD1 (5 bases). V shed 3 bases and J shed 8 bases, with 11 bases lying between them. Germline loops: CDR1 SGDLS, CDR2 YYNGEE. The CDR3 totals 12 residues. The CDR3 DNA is TGTGCCAGCAGCGGGACAACAGCCGAAGCTTTCTTT. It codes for CASSGTTAEAFF.

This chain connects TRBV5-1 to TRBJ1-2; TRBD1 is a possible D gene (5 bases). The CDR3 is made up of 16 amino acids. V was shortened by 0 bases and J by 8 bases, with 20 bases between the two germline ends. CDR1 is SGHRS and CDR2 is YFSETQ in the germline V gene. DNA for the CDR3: TGCGCCAGCAGCTTGGGAGGACCCTTCCTCCCAGGGGGCTACACCTTC. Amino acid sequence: CASSLGGPFLPGGYTF.

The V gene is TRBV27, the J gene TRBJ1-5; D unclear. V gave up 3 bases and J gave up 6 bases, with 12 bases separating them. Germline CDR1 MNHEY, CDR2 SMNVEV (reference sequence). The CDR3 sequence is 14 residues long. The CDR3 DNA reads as TGTGCCAGCAGTTTCGGAGATCGGGGTCAGCCCCAGCATTTT. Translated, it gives CASSFGDRGQPQHF.

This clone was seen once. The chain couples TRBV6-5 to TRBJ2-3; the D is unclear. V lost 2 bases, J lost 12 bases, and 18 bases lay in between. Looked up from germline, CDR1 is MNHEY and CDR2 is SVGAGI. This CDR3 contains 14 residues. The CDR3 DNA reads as TGTGCCAGCAGTTACACCCCGCTCGGTCCACAACAGTATTTT. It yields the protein CASSYTPLGPQQYF.

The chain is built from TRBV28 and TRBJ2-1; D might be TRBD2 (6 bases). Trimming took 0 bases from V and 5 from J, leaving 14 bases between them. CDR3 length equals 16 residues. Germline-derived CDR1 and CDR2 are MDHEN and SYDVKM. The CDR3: CASSLWGGRFDNEQFF. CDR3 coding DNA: TGTGCCAGCAGTTTATGGGGGGGAAGGTTCGACAATGAGCAGTTCTTC.

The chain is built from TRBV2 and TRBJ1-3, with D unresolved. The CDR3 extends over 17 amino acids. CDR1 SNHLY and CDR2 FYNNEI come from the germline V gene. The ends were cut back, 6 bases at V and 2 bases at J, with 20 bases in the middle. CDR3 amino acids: CASSSMGGSSPGNTIYF. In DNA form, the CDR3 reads TGTGCCAGCAGCTCCATGGGTGGCAGTTCACCTGGAAACACCATATATTTT.